This T cell receptor (beta chain) appears in the sequencing data of a study of CD8 T cells in Susac syndrome. With random hexamers, reverse transcription was performed on about 0.5 to 1 ug of RNA. Coverage of TCR beta CDR3 amplification by immunoSEQ multiplex PCR extended to 54 Vbeta and 13 Jbeta. TCRdb re-called the immunoSEQ multiplex PCR reads through MiXCR, storing one row per CDR3 protein. The sample holds 330,000 or so distinct CDR3 sequences, almost 85% seen once. TEMRA cells underwent FACS enrichment and CD8+ and CD4+ T cells underwent negative isolation. The CDR3 is made up of 16 amino acids. Germline CDR1 reads SEHNR; CDR2 reads FQNEAQ (reference sequence). Germline trimming cut 1 base from V and 1 base from J; bases unmatched to any gene: 6.

Material for sequencing was CD8+ T cells from PBMCs. This receptor was identified in a human donor with multiple sclerosis. The J gene is TRBJ2-7, the V gene TRBV7-9, with 8 bases matching TRBD2. The CDR3 DNA is TGTGCCAGCAGCTTAGATCGGACTAGCATTTCCTACGAGCAGTACTTC. Translated, it gives CASSLDRTSISYEQYF. Full variable domain (rest looked up from reference TRBV7-9 and TRBJ2-7): DTGVSQNPRHKITKRGQNVTFRCDPISEHNRLYWYRQTLGQGPEFLTYFQNEAQLEKSRLLSDRFSAERPKGSFSTLEIQRTEQGDSAMYLCASSLDRTSISYEQYFGPGTRLTVT.